This TCR beta chain derives from a study of blood T cell repertoires in COVID-19. Study in general: Sites in the United States, Italy and Spain provided acute and convalescent COVID-19 samples. T cells, B-cell-depleted T cells, or PBMCs supplied cDNA or gDNA.

Looked up from germline, CDR1 is KGHSH and CDR2 is LQKENI. With 4 bases removed from V and 0 bases from J, the gap between germline ends came to 4 bases. There are 13 residues in the CDR3. Per the authors' pipeline: The authors estimated nucleated cell counts from reference gene primer amplification. The assay was immunoSEQ multiplex PCR, and TCRdb's table has in-frame clones only and misses some. V and J calls and clone size come straight from that table; D and trimming were deduced from the DNA. The top ten hold roughly 17% of the sample, which has under 110,000 clones, about 90% seen once. V gene TRBV18 combines with J gene TRBJ1-3; no clear D gene. Sequenced material: peripheral blood. The TCR originated in a man aged 50 to 59 with acute or convalescent COVID-19. In DNA, the CDR3 is TGTGCCAGCTCACTAATCTCTGGAAACACCATATATTTT. Its translation is CASSLISGNTIYF.